This T cell receptor (beta chain) stems from a study of blood T cell repertoires in COVID-19. Some clones are missing from TCRdb's copy, which holds only in-frame ones; the method was immunoSEQ multiplex PCR. Seen here are more than 250,000 clones, around 88% observed once, and the top ten hold around 1.3%. The CDR3 has 16 residues. After removal of 0 bases from V and 6 bases from J, the junction contained 5 bases not matched to a gene. The germline V gene encodes CDR1 SGHRS and CDR2 YFSETQ. The chain carries TRBV5-1 and TRBJ2-1; 11 bases agree with TRBD2. The source material was PBMCs or T cells enriched from blood (not recorded which). The source is a woman between 35 and 50 years old with acute COVID-19. The CDR3 sequence is CASSLGGSGRANEQFF. CDR3 coding DNA: TGCGCCAGCAGCTTGGGGGGTAGCGGGAGGGCCAATGAGCAGTTCTTC.